This T cell receptor beta chain was found in a study of cytomegalovirus exposure and HLA in healthy donors. Overall study: Assignment to the Caucasian-associated ancestry cluster applied to around 82% of the roughly 410 genotyped donors.

Study findings and constraints: An analysis done earlier found most TCR beta V segments productive about 90% or about 30% of the time. Overall, around 160 TCR beta chains were annotated as cytomegalovirus-associated. Later analysis demonstrated an association between a missense DCLRE1C variant and TCR beta V- and J-gene trimming.

With regard to this clone: Its cognate antigen is unknown.

Germline loops: CDR1 SEHNR, CDR2 FQNEAQ (reference sequence). The CDR3 contains 13 residues. Trimming stripped 5 bases from V and 2 bases from J, with 8 bases between. PCR was performed using 60 Vbeta and 13 Jbeta primers. Repertoires were generated with immunoSEQ multiplex PCR, while TCRdb's copy carries only in-frame clones and drops some. The table lists 86,000 or so clones, roughly 80% of them singletons. The V gene is TRBV7-9, the J gene TRBJ2-3; D unresolved. Sequences were obtained from PBMCs. This receptor was identified in a woman aged 40 to 50 in good health and CMV-seropositive. CDR3 loop: CASSLTATDTQYF. The CDR3 DNA sequence: TGTGCCAGCAGCCTCACAGCCACAGATACGCAGTATTTT. Using reference TRBV7-9 and TRBJ2-3 for the parts outside the CDR3, the full variable domain is DTGVSQNPRHKITKRGQNVTFRCDPISEHNRLYWYRQTLGQGPEFLTYFQNEAQLEKSRLLSDRFSAERPKGSFSTLEIQRTEQGDSAMYLCASSLTATDTQYFGPGTRLTVL.